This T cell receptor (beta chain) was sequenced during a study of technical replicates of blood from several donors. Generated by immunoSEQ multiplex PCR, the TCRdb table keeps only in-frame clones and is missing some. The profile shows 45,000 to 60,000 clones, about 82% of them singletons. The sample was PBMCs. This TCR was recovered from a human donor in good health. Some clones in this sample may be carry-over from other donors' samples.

DNA for the CDR3: TGTGCCAGCAGCCCGCGGGGGCAGAATCAGCCCCAGCATTTT. Its translation: CASSPRGQNQPQHF. This sequence joins TRBV5-6 and TRBJ1-5, with a weak D call TRBD1 (6 bases). Trimming removed 4 bases from V and 4 bases from J, with 12 bases in between. This CDR3 has 14 residues. Germline lookup yields CDR1 SGHDT and CDR2 YYEEEE.